This T cell receptor (beta chain) derives from a study of tissue T cells after allogeneic stem cell transplantation. Sequencing was performed with immunoSEQ multiplex PCR; in TCRdb, only in-frame clones are kept and a portion is missing. The sample lists 5,000 or so clones; 30% to 35% were seen once. As regards this clone: The genes are named according to mouse. The read gets to within 1 residue of the CDR3 end, and the germline J gene fills in the rest.

This CDR3 is built from 14 residues. The germline CDR1 and CDR2 sequences are FNHDT and SITEND (reference sequence). V shed 6 bases, J shed 1 base, and the junction held 4 bases outside the gene matches. The sample's time point: mouse harvest day 14 after allogeneic transplant. Mouse grafts combined 10^7 T-cell-depleted bone marrow cells with 10^6 splenic CD5+ T cells. Sequencing was done on a sample of skin. The rearrangement joins TRBV19 to TRBJ2-5; 8 positions match TRBD2. The clonotype comes from a female BALB/c mouse given C57BL/6 T cells with graft-versus-host disease after an allogeneic hematopoietic cell transplant. Partial CDR3 DNA: TGTGCCAGCACCCAACTGGGGGACCAAGACACCCAGTAC. Amino acids: CASTQLGDQDTQY. The full CDR3 is CASTQLGDQDTQYF.